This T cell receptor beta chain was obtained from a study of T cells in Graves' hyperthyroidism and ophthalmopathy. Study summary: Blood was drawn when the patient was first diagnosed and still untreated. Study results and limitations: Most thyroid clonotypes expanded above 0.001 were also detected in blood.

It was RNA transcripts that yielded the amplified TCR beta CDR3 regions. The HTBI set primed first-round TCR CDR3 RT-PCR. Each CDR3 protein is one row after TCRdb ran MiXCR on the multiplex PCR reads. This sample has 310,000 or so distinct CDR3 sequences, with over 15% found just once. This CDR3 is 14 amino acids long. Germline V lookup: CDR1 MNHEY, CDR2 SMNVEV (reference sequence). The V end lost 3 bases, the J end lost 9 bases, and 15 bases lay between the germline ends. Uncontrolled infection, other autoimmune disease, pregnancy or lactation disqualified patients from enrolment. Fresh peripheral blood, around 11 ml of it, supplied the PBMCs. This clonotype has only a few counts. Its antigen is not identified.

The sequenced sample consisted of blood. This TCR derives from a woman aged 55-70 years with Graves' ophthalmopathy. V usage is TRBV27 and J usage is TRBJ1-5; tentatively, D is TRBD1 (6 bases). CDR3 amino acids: CASSFRQDSRPQHF. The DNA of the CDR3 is TGTGCCAGCAGTTTCCGACAGGACTCTCGGCCCCAGCATTTT.